This T cell receptor beta chain was found in a study of shared clonotypes between healthy human individuals. Several immunoSEQ plates held equal portions of the genomic DNA taken from each subset. Sequencing used immunoSEQ multiplex PCR; TCRdb keeps in-frame clones, though not all of them. Here the sample spans roughly 2.5 million clones, approximately 92% being singletons. Healthy HIV-negative adults with no recent acute infections or vaccinations were recruited as donors. Germline CDR1 is SNHLY and CDR2 is FYNNEI. The CDR3 is made up of 12 amino acids. V dropped 10 bases and J dropped 6 bases, with 13 bases sitting between them.

The TCR originated in a man aged 18-30 years in good health. This sequence joins TRBV2 and TRBJ2-1; D possibly matches TRBD1 or TRBD2 (5 bases each). The source material was naive CD4+ T cells sorted from blood. Sample subset: CD45RA+ positively selected. Here the CDR3 reads CATRDAFNEQFF. In DNA, the CDR3 is TGTGCCACCCGGGACGCCTTCAATGAGCAGTTCTTC.